This TCR beta chain comes out of a study of blood T cell repertoires in COVID-19. Background on the study: Collection of acute and convalescent COVID-19 samples took place in the United States, Italy and Spain. From T cells, B-cell-depleted T cells, or PBMCs came the material, which was cDNA or gDNA.

Study processing details: Estimates of nucleated cell counts were drawn from the amplification of reference gene primers. Profiling relied on immunoSEQ multiplex PCR, and the TCRdb table lists in-frame clones only, not all of them. V and J calls and clone size follow that table, whereas D and trimming were derived from the DNA. The sample comprises approximately 300,000 clones, approximately 86% of which are singletons, and 2.2% rests with the top ten. The CDR3 has 16 amino acids. Per germline, CDR1 LNHDA and CDR2 SQIVND (reference sequence). Trimming shortened V by 10 bases and J by 0 bases, and 16 bases separated the two germline ends.

J is TRBJ2-6 and V is TRBV19; D perhaps matches TRBD1 (6 bases). This clonotype was sampled from a woman aged 45 to 65 who had recovered from COVID-19. The sequencing sample was made of peripheral blood. The CDR3, as DNA: TGTGCCACCAGGGGACGGCCCATCTCTGGGGCCAACGTCCTGACTTTC. It yields the protein CATRGRPISGANVLTF.